This T cell receptor (beta chain) originates from a study of cytomegalovirus exposure and HLA in healthy donors. Study background: Later analysis reported that the roughly 120 validation repertoires shared the platform of the 600 to 750 first-cohort repertoires. Study-wide results and limits: Reports credit the classifier with highly specific, highly sensitive diagnosis of cytomegalovirus status. Cytomegalovirus association was assigned to more than 150 TCR beta chains.

Data came from immunoSEQ multiplex PCR; TCRdb stores just in-frame clones and leaves some out. The table shows fewer than 200,000 clones, with around nine tenths occurring only once. It was the roughly 110-subject validation cohort, separate from the approximately 620-subject first cohort, to which the donors belonged. On this clone: What it binds is unknown.

The CDR3 has 15 amino acids. Germline V CDR1 and CDR2: SGHTA, FQGNSA. Trimming shortened V by 6 bases and J by 1 base, and 12 bases separated the two germline ends. The chain uses TRBV7-2 and TRBJ1-4; D remains ambiguous. This TCR was sampled from a man between 18 and 35 years old in good health and CMV-seropositive. The sequenced sample was PBMCs. CDR3 sequence (DNA): TGTGCCAGCAGTCAAACCGGGAGAACTAATGAAAAACTGTTTTTT. Protein: CASSQTGRTNEKLFF.